The entry that follows covers one T cell receptor (beta chain) sequence. These data belong to a study of patients and donors after allogeneic stem cell transplantation. TCRdb recomputed calls from the RT-PCR reads with MiXCR, one row per CDR3 protein. Of around 150,000 distinct CDR3 sequences listed, 30% to 45% are singletons. What was sequenced was blood, either unsorted or a sorted T cell fraction (not recorded which). The sequence derives from a human donor who was either an allogeneic HSCT recipient or a stem cell or donor lymphocyte infusion donor (not recorded which). It is not recorded whose cells these are; they may come from a transplant donor.

The CDR3 DNA reads TGTGCCAGCAGAGACAACTACTATGGCTACACCTTC. Translation gives CASRDNYYGYTF. The rearrangement links TRBV12-3 or TRBV12-4 to TRBJ1-2, with D unresolved. With 6 bases removed from V and 3 bases from J, the gap between germline ends came to 8 bases. The length of the CDR3 is 12 residues.